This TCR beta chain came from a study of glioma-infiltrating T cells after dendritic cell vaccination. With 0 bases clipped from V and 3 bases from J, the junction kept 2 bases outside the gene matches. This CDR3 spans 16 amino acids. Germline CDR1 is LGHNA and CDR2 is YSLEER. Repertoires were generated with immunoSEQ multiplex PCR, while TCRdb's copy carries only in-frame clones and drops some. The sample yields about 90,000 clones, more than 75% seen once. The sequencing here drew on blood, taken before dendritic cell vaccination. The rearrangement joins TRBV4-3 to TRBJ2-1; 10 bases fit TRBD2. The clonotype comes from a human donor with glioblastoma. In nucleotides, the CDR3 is TGCGCCAGCAGCCAAGAAACTAGCGGGAACTACAATGAGCAGTTCTTC. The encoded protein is CASSQETSGNYNEQFF.